This T cell receptor beta chain was captured in a study of blood T cell repertoires in COVID-19. Looking at the study overall: From the United States, Italy and Spain came samples of acute and convalescent COVID-19.

Participants were aged about 18 to 90 years, lived in about 26 US areas, and enrolled virtually. Cohort assignment relied on participant-reported clinical history. Germline V CDR1 and CDR2: SGHAT, FQNNGV. The CDR3 totals 14 residues. V lost 7 bases and J lost 7; bases outside the gene matches: 11. In the original workflow: Researchers report that nucleated cell counts were estimated from reference gene primer amplification. Produced via immunoSEQ multiplex PCR; TCRdb's table is partial and in-frame only. V and J calls and clone size come straight from that table; D and trimming were deduced from the DNA. This table has 400,000 to 550,000 clones, about 85% appearing once.

This TCR derives from a woman between 18 and 29 years old with acute COVID-19. The specimen sequenced was PBMCs or T cells enriched from blood (not recorded which). The gene calls are TRBV11-2 and TRBJ2-3, with TRBD1 identical over 7 bases. CDR3 bases: TGTGCCAGCATTCCGGGACAGCGAATAAATACGCAGTATTTT. The encoded protein is CASIPGQRINTQYF.